The 8 T cell receptor beta chains below come from one sample, sequenced in a study of identical twins. A single record per CDR3 protein comes from TCRdb applying MiXCR to the 5' RACE reads. The sample comprises hundreds of thousands of distinct CDR3 sequences, around an eighth of which are singletons, and around 1.6% rests with the top ten. The sample was also reused in another study, on yellow fever vaccine responses in identical twins.

Sample: PBMCs. Receptor source: a woman younger than 35 in good health.

This clonotype was seen more than once but under ten times. The chain joins TRBV11-2 to TRBJ2-3, with 9 bases aligning to TRBD2. The germline gives CDR1 SGHAT, CDR2 FQNNGV. The CDR3 length is 17 residues. With 5 bases clipped from V and 5 bases from J, the junction kept 14 bases outside the gene matches. In nucleotides, the CDR3 is TGTGCCAGCAGCACCCTAGCGGGGACCCTTAGGGGAGATACGCAGTATTTT. It yields the protein CASSTLAGTLRGDTQYF.

V gene TRBV24-1 combines with J gene TRBJ2-2; perhaps TRBD2 as D (5 bases). The V gene's germline CDR1 is KGHDR and CDR2 SFDVKD. Trimming took 4 bases from V and 3 from J, leaving 17 bases between them. The CDR3 runs 17 residues. The CDR3 sequence is CATSDPGIAGHTGELFF. The CDR3 DNA sequence: TGTGCCACCAGTGACCCCGGGATAGCAGGCCACACCGGGGAGCTGTTTTTT.

This clonotype was recorded many times. The chain links TRBV10-3 to TRBJ2-3, with D possibly matching TRBD2 (5 bases). Looked up from germline, CDR1 is ENHRY and CDR2 is SYGVKD. V shed 10 bases and J shed 5 bases, with 13 bases lying between them. The CDR3 extends over 12 amino acids. In DNA form, the CDR3 reads TGTGCCACCCGGGAATCGGTAGATACGCAGTATTTT. This codes for CATRESVDTQYF.

The chain couples TRBV19 to TRBJ2-2; D unresolved. Germline V CDR1 and CDR2: LNHDA, SQIVND (reference sequence). Trimming left V 0 bases short and J 4 bases short, with 12 bases between. This CDR3 region has 16 residues. The CDR3: CASSIDRQFGTGELFF. CDR3 bases: TGTGCCAGTAGTATAGATCGGCAGTTCGGCACCGGGGAGCTGTTTTTT.

This clonotype came up a few times. V is TRBV6-1 and J is TRBJ2-5; TRBD1 might be the D (7 bases). Germline CDR1 and CDR2: MNHNS and SASEGT. The CDR3 totals 15 residues. Deletions cut 7 bases from V and 5 bases from J, with 20 bases between. Here the CDR3 reads CASNDGGRRGETQYF. As DNA, the CDR3 is TGTGCCAGCAACGATGGAGGGCGCAGGGGGGAGACCCAGTACTTC.

The CDR3 DNA follows: TGTGCCGGCAACGCTAGCGGCAACTCCTACAATGAGCAGTTCTTC. Protein: CAGNASGNSYNEQFF. The chain couples TRBV21-1 to TRBJ2-1; TRBD2 was called by the table and not checked on the DNA. TRBV21-1 is recorded as a pseudogene. The length of the CDR3 is 15 residues.

This clonotype was counted between two and nine times. The chain is built from TRBV27 and TRBJ2-1; 10 nucleotides match TRBD1. Germline lookup yields CDR1 MNHEY and CDR2 SMNVEV (reference sequence). The V gene end was trimmed by 8 bases and the J gene end by 8 bases; junction bases not matched to a gene: 12. The CDR3 spans 15 residues. The CDR3 spells CASSVTGQGYDEQFF. CDR3 DNA: TGTGCCAGCTCGGTAACGGGACAGGGGTACGATGAGCAGTTCTTC.

Points on this clonotype: In this CDR3 the conserved last residue, phenylalanine or tryptophan, is missing, so a read error is likely. The V call is TRBV5-1, the J call TRBJ2-5; D perhaps matches TRBD1 (6 bases). This CDR3 has 13 residues. Trimming removed 0 bases at V and 5 bases at J, with 8 bases between. Germline lookup yields CDR1 SGHRS and CDR2 YFSETQ. The CDR3 DNA reads TGCGCCAGCAGCTTGGGCAGGGGTGAGACCCAGTACCTC. Translating it yields CASSLGRGETQYL.